The 11 T cell receptor beta chains listed next were all sequenced from one sample in a study of cytomegalovirus exposure and HLA in healthy donors. Use of 60 Vbeta and 13 Jbeta primers characterized the PCR. The method was immunoSEQ multiplex PCR; TCRdb's version includes in-frame clones alone and lacks a portion of them. Among about 130,000 clones listed, about two thirds were seen once. Sequencing was carried out using PBMCs. These receptor sequences come from a man under 40 in good health and CMV-seronegative.

This clone was seen a few times. The V and J genes are TRBV18 and TRBJ1-2, with 11 bases that match TRBD1. Germline CDR1 KGHSH, CDR2 LQKENI. Trimming cost V 3 bases and J 5 bases; bases outside gene matches: 11. This CDR3 region has 17 residues. CDR3 DNA: TGTGCCAGCTCACCGAATCGGGACAGGGGGTTAAGATATGGCTACACCTTC. Protein product: CASSPNRDRGLRYGYTF.

The table lists this clone with a count of one. V and J are TRBV18 and TRBJ2-5; D gene ambiguous. The J call is doubtful: the DNA matches TRBJ2-7 better. CDR1 and CDR2 (germline): KGHSH, LQKENI. This CDR3 comprises 11 residues. CDR3 DNA sequence: TGTGCCAGCTCAGACTCCTACGAGCAGTACTTC. Protein product: CASSDSYEQYF.

This clone showed up just a few times. The rearrangement links TRBV30 to TRBJ2-1; no reliable D call. The CDR3 length is 14 residues. Germline-derived CDR1 and CDR2 are GTSNPN and SVGIG (reference sequence). V was cut by 2 bases and J by 0 bases, with 8 bases left in between. CDR3 nucleotide sequence: TGTGCCTGGAGTCCGGGTAGCTCCTACAATGAGCAGTTCTTC. Amino acids: CAWSPGSSYNEQFF.

This clone was detected once. The chain uses TRBV19 and TRBJ2-4; D is perhaps TRBD1 (6 bases). The germline gives CDR1 LNHDA, CDR2 SQIVND (reference sequence). This CDR3 is 16 amino acids long. V was shortened by 4 bases and J by 2 bases, with 15 bases between the two germline ends. CDR3 bases: TGTGCCAGTAGTAACACAGGGTCTGCGACCAAAAACATTCAGTACTTC. Translated, it gives CASSNTGSATKNIQYF.

The V and J genes are TRBV5-6 and TRBJ1-1; TRBD1 aligns across 7 bases. The V gene end was trimmed by 4 bases and the J gene end by 6 bases; junction bases not matched to a gene: 6. The CDR3 is 13 amino acids. The germline V gene encodes CDR1 SGHDT and CDR2 YYEEEE. The CDR3 DNA reads TGTGCCAGCAGCCAAACAGGGGCCCCTGAAGCTTTCTTT. Amino acids: CASSQTGAPEAFF.

The chain has TRBV4-2 and TRBJ2-6, with D hard to call. CDR1 and CDR2 from the germline V gene are LGHNA and YNFKEQ. The CDR3 contains 16 residues. V was clipped by 0 bases and J by 0 bases, with 6 bases between them. In nucleotides, the CDR3 is TGTGCCAGCAGCCAAGATCACAACTCTGGGGCCAACGTCCTGACTTTC. Its protein product is CASSQDHNSGANVLTF.

The gene calls are TRBV6-5 and TRBJ1-4, with D maybe TRBD1 (6 bases). With 5 bases removed from V and 8 bases from J, the gap between germline ends came to 18 bases. Per germline, CDR1 MNHEY and CDR2 SVGAGI. CDR3 length: 15 residues. In nucleotides, the CDR3 is TGTGCCAGCAGTCGCAGGGGAAGGGCTGGGGAAAAACTGTTTTTT. Amino acids: CASSRRGRAGEKLFF.

The J gene is TRBJ1-1, the V gene TRBV27; the match to TRBD1 covers 7 bases. V was clipped by 3 bases and J by 5 bases; unmatched bases: 6. The CDR3 runs 14 residues. Germline CDR1 is MNHEY and CDR2 is SMNVEV (reference sequence). CDR3 loop: CASSLKGAVTEAFF. The DNA of the CDR3 is TGTGCCAGCAGTTTGAAGGGGGCGGTAACTGAAGCTTTCTTT.

The chain recombines TRBV19 with TRBJ2-4, with 8 bases lining up with TRBD1. Germline CDR1 and CDR2: LNHDA and SQIVND (reference sequence). Trimming at V came to 1 base and at J to 6 bases, leaving 2 bases not matched to a gene. The CDR3 spans 14 residues. The CDR3 DNA reads TGTGCCAGTAGTATAGGACAGGGGCCAAACATTCAGTACTTC. The encoded protein is CASSIGQGPNIQYF.

The rearrangement links TRBV10-3 to TRBJ1-1; 10 nucleotides match TRBD1. After removal of 9 bases from V and 6 bases from J, the junction contained 7 bases not matched to a gene. The CDR3 length is 13 residues. Germline loops: CDR1 ENHRY, CDR2 SYGVKD. The CDR3 reads CAMGTGAGPEAFF. In DNA, the CDR3 is TGTGCCATGGGGACAGGGGCGGGCCCTGAAGCTTTCTTT.

The chain joins TRBV28 to TRBJ2-7, with 8 bases fitting TRBD1. V trimming: 6 bases; J trimming: 3 bases; junction bases outside the gene matches: 10. This CDR3 has 15 amino acids. The germline gives CDR1 MDHEN, CDR2 SYDVKM. CDR3 residues: CASSGKTGAIYEQYF. DNA for the CDR3: TGTGCCAGCAGCGGAAAGACAGGGGCCATCTACGAGCAGTACTTC. Combining the CDR3 with reference TRBV28 and TRBJ2-7 gives the whole variable domain DVKVTQSSRYLVKRTGEKVFLECVQDMDHENMFWYRQDPGLGLRLIYFSYDVKMKEKGDIPEGYSVSREKKERFSLILESASTNQTSMYLCASSGKTGAIYEQYFGPGTRLTVT.